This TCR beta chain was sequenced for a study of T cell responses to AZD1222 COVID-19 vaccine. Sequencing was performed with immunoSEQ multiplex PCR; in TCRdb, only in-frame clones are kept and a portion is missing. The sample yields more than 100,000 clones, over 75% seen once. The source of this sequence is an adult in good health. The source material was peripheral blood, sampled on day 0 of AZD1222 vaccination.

The CDR3 DNA follows: TGTGCCAGCTCACCGGGGGAGACCTACGAGCAGTACTTC. Protein sequence: CASSPGETYEQYF. V and J are TRBV18 and TRBJ2-7; tentatively, D is TRBD1 or TRBD2 (5 bases each). The V gene's germline CDR1 is KGHSH and CDR2 LQKENI. V was pared by 3 bases and J by 2 bases, with 8 bases between. The CDR3 is 13 residues long.